Below, 27 T cell receptor beta chains from the same sample are listed, as sequenced in a study of CD4 T cells in relation to SARS-CoV-2 and coronaviruses. Before the COVID-19 pandemic, during about 2011-2019, CD4+ T cells were taken from unexposed donors. The cells were cultured for 9 to 11 days before CD4+ T cells were isolated. Here immunoSEQ multiplex PCR was the method, and the copy in TCRdb shows in-frame clones only, minus some. The top ten hold around 9.7% of the sample, which has around 15,000 clones, around 77% seen once. No antigen is known for these receptors. Sequencing was carried out using CD4+ T cells from PBMCs, cultured in vitro. These receptors were collected from a human donor in good health.

The chain has TRBV12-5 and TRBJ2-5, with D perhaps TRBD1 (5 bases). The germline V gene encodes CDR1 LGHNT and CDR2 FRNRAP. The CDR3 totals 17 residues. V was clipped by 4 bases and J by 5 bases, with 23 bases between them. The CDR3 sequence is CASGSHTSHRRRETQYF. The DNA of the CDR3 is TGTGCTAGTGGTTCGCACACATCACACAGGCGCCGGGAGACCCAGTACTTC.

The chain employs TRBV19 and TRBJ1-1; D remains ambiguous. Germline V gene lookup returns CDR1 LNHDA and CDR2 SQIVND (reference sequence). The CDR3 runs 13 residues. V lost 5 bases to trimming and J lost 4 bases, with 11 bases between them. CDR3 region: CASSQVEATEAFF. The CDR3 region has the DNA TGTGCCAGTAGTCAAGTAGAGGCCACTGAAGCTTTCTTT.

The V call is TRBV27, the J call TRBJ2-7; no definite D call. The CDR3 is 13 residues long. The germline V gene encodes CDR1 MNHEY and CDR2 SMNVEV (reference sequence). Trimming stripped 4 bases from V and 2 bases from J, with 9 bases between. The chain's CDR3 is CASSSPGPYEQYF. The CDR3 coding sequence is TGTGCCAGCAGTTCGCCTGGACCCTACGAGCAGTACTTC.

The rearrangement uses TRBV5-4 and TRBJ2-6; D unresolved. Trimming stripped 0 bases from V and 1 base from J, with 11 bases between. CDR1 and CDR2 from the germline V gene are SGHNT and YYREEE (reference sequence). This CDR3 spans 17 amino acids. Here the CDR3 reads CASSLVGGLSGANVLTF. For the CDR3, the DNA is TGTGCCAGCAGCTTGGTGGGCGGATTATCTGGGGCCAACGTCCTGACTTTC.

The chain recombines TRBV11-1 with TRBJ1-1; TRBD1 might be the D (6 bases). Between the trimmed V and J ends, which lost 5 bases and 5 bases, there was a span of 12 bases. CDR3 length: 13 amino acids. Germline values: CDR1 SGHAT, CDR2 FQDESV (reference sequence). The CDR3 protein is CASSPYRETEAFF. The CDR3 coding sequence is TGTGCCAGCAGCCCATACAGGGAAACTGAAGCTTTCTTT. Full variable domain (missing parts from reference TRBV11-1 and TRBJ1-1): EAEVAQSPRYKITEKSQAVAFWCDPISGHATLYWYRQILGQGPELLVQFQDESVVDDSQLPKDRFSAERLKGVDSTLKIQPAELGDSAMYLCASSPYRETEAFFGQGTRLTVV.

The chain combines TRBV12-5 with TRBJ2-5; 7 bases match TRBD1. Per germline, CDR1 LGHNT and CDR2 FRNRAP. V trimming: 4 bases; J trimming: 4 bases; junction bases outside the gene matches: 3. CDR3 size: 13 residues. Here the CDR3 reads CASGWDRIETQYF. Here the CDR3 DNA reads TGTGCTAGTGGTTGGGACAGAATAGAGACCCAGTACTTC.

This clone was seen more than once but under ten times. CDR3 loop: CASTSGSYEQYF. DNA of the CDR3: TGTGCCAGTACTAGCGGGAGCTACGAGCAGTACTTC. The rearrangement links TRBV19 to TRBJ2-7; 10 bases are shared with TRBD2. CDR3 length: 12 amino acids. Trimming cost V 7 bases and J 3 bases; bases outside gene matches: 0. Germline loops: CDR1 LNHDA, CDR2 SQIVND (reference sequence). The full variable domain, with the rest looked up from reference TRBV19 and TRBJ2-7, is DGGITQSPKYLFRKEGQNVTLSCEQNLNHDAMYWYRQDPGQGLRLIYYSQIVNDFQKGDIAEGYSVSREKKESFPLTVTSAQKNPTAFYLCASTSGSYEQYFGPGTRLTVT.

This chain connects TRBV6-2 or TRBV6-3 to TRBJ1-5; D unclear. V gave up 2 bases and J gave up 2 bases, with 10 bases separating them. This CDR3 has 15 amino acids. Germline values: CDR1 MNHEY, CDR2 SVGEGT. DNA of the CDR3: TGTGCCAGCAGTTACGCGAGCCAGGGCAATCAGCCCCAGCATTTT. Residues: CASSYASQGNQPQHF.

J is TRBJ1-5 and V is TRBV5-6, with a weak D call TRBD1 (5 bases). This CDR3 contains 16 residues. Germline V gene data show CDR1 as SGHDT and CDR2 as YYEEEE. The V end lost 0 bases, the J end lost 0 bases, and 10 bases lay between the germline ends. CDR3 DNA: TGTGCCAGCAGCTTGGACGGGGGATATAGCAATCAGCCCCAGCATTTT. Translating gives CASSLDGGYSNQPQHF.

The J gene is TRBJ2-5, the V gene TRBV10-3; D call uncertain. Trimming took off 2 bases at V and 5 bases at J, with 3 bases between the two ends. The CDR3 extends over 11 amino acids. In germline, CDR1 is ENHRY, CDR2 SYGVKD. The CDR3 region has the DNA TGTGCCATCAGTGAGGGGGAGACCCAGTACTTC. The encoded protein is CAISEGETQYF.

The chain joins TRBV3-1 (or the pseudogene TRBV3-2) to TRBJ2-6; D unclear. The CDR3 is 16 residues long. With 1 base removed from V and 1 base from J, the gap between germline ends came to 8 bases. Per the germline V gene, CDR1 is LGHDT and CDR2 is YNNKEL (reference sequence). CDR3 bases: TGTGCCAGCAGCCAAGCTTCGGTTTCTGGGGCCAACGTCCTGACTTTC. Encoded protein: CASSQASVSGANVLTF.

The rearrangement links TRBV11-2 to TRBJ2-1; TRBD2 agrees at 11 bases. V shed 4 bases, J shed 5 bases, and the junction held 4 bases outside the gene matches. The CDR3 runs 15 residues. Looked up from germline, CDR1 is SGHAT and CDR2 is FQNNGV. In nucleotides, the CDR3 is TGTGCCAGCAGCTCACTAGCGGGAGTACACAATGAGCAGTTCTTC. It encodes CASSSLAGVHNEQFF.

The CDR3 protein is CAWSDNMDGEYF. The CDR3 DNA is TGTGCCTGGAGCGATAATATGGACGGAGAGTACTTC. The V call is TRBV30, the J call TRBJ2-5, with D unclear. This CDR3 is 12 amino acids long. The germline V gene encodes CDR1 GTSNPN and CDR2 SVGIG (reference sequence). With 3 bases removed from V and 12 bases from J, the gap between germline ends came to 17 bases.

Sample share makes this clone medium-sized. The chain uses TRBV6-1 and TRBJ1-2, with TRBD1 identical over 7 bases. Trimming removed 1 base from V and 7 bases from J; junction bases left unmatched: 6. The CDR3 covers 14 residues. Germline values: CDR1 MNHNS, CDR2 SASEGT. The CDR3 DNA reads TGTGCCAGCAGTGAAGTTAGGGGGCAGGGTGGCTACACCTTC. Residues: CASSEVRGQGGYTF.

This CDR3 reads CASSRPNEKLFF. The DNA for the CDR3 is TGTGCCAGCAGTCGTCCGAATGAAAAACTGTTTTTT. V and J are TRBV6-5 and TRBJ1-4; D call uncertain. Germline V gives CDR1 MNHEY, CDR2 SVGAGI. Between the trimmed V and J ends, which lost 5 bases and 5 bases, there was a span of 6 bases. The CDR3 length is 12 residues.

The rearrangement joins TRBV10-3 to TRBJ1-4, with D perhaps matching TRBD1 (5 bases). CDR3 length: 16 amino acids. Per the germline V gene, CDR1 is ENHRY and CDR2 is SYGVKD. Trimming removed 0 bases at V and 2 bases at J, with 10 bases between. CDR3 nucleotides: TGTGCCATCAGTGAGTCGGGGCAGGGCACTAATGAAAAACTGTTTTTT. It translates to CAISESGQGTNEKLFF.

This clone is large (0.1 to 1%). J is TRBJ1-1 and V is TRBV3-1 (or the pseudogene TRBV3-2); the D is unclear. Per germline, CDR1 LGHDT and CDR2 YNNKEL (reference sequence). CDR3 size: 13 residues. Trimming cost V 4 bases and J 4 bases, with 10 bases left between them. CDR3 protein: CASSRTASTEAFF. The CDR3 DNA follows: TGTGCCAGCAGCCGGACGGCGAGCACTGAAGCTTTCTTT.

Here the CDR3 DNA reads TGCAGCGTTGCGGAGGATAGCAATCAGCCCCAGCATTTT. It is translated as CSVAEDSNQPQHF. The chain combines TRBV29-1 with TRBJ1-5; D not resolved. V lost 4 bases and J 0 bases, leaving 7 bases between the germline ends. Germline CDR1 is SQVTM and CDR2 is ANQGSEA. This CDR3 has 13 amino acids.

The V and J genes are TRBV6-5 and TRBJ1-1, with D uncertain. CDR1 is MNHEY and CDR2 is SVGAGI in the germline V gene. This CDR3 region has 15 residues. V dropped 7 bases and J dropped 1 base, with 16 bases sitting between them. The CDR3 sequence is CASNRASRPNTEAFF. CDR3 DNA sequence: TGTGCCAGCAACCGGGCTTCCCGACCGAACACTGAAGCTTTCTTT.

This clone was seen only a few times. V usage is TRBV5-8 and J usage is TRBJ2-1, with D unresolved. The CDR3 is made up of 14 amino acids. CDR1 and CDR2 (germline): SGHTS, YDEGEE. V was clipped by 5 bases and J by 10 bases, with 19 bases between them. CDR3 sequence reads: CASRSSGSRVEQFF. CDR3 coding DNA: TGTGCCAGCAGGTCCTCCGGGTCCCGGGTGGAGCAGTTCTTC.

The V and J genes are TRBV19 and TRBJ2-5; 7 bases are a match to TRBD1. The CDR3 spans 15 residues. The germline gives CDR1 LNHDA, CDR2 SQIVND (reference sequence). With 5 bases clipped from V and 0 bases from J, the junction kept 6 bases outside the gene matches. The CDR3 bases are TGTGCCAGTAGTGCCCGGGACAGATACCAAGAGACCCAGTACTTC. Its protein is CASSARDRYQETQYF.

The J gene is TRBJ2-3, the V gene TRBV11-2, with TRBD2 matching 10 bases. Germline V CDR1 and CDR2: SGHAT, FQNNGV. The J segment lost 6 bases and the V segment lost 3 bases, leaving 15 bases of the junction unmatched. CDR3 length: 18 residues. The CDR3 loop is CASSLGLAGVPRRDTQYF. The CDR3, as DNA: TGTGCCAGCAGCTTGGGGCTAGCGGGAGTCCCCCGGCGCGATACGCAGTATTTT. Supplemented by reference TRBV11-2 and TRBJ2-3, the full variable domain reads EAGVAQSPRYKIIEKRQSVAFWCNPISGHATLYWYQQILGQGPKLLIQFQNNGVVDDSQLPKDRFSAERLKGVDSTLKIQPAKLEDSAVYLCASSLGLAGVPRRDTQYFGPGTRLTVL.

The chain uses TRBV7-8 and TRBJ1-1; D unresolved. CDR3 length: 13 amino acids. The V and J ends lost 6 bases and 7 bases respectively, with 15 bases between them. From germline, CDR1 is SGHVS and CDR2 FQNEAQ. The CDR3 region is CASRYGSSGEAFF. CDR3 nucleotides: TGTGCCAGCAGATACGGATCGTCAGGTGAAGCTTTCTTT.

This chain links TRBV18 with TRBJ1-1; D ambiguous. The CDR3 totals 12 residues. V was clipped by 5 bases and J by 0 bases, with 4 bases between them. Germline-derived CDR1 and CDR2 are KGHSH and LQKENI. CDR3 sequence reads: CASSTMNTEAFF. The DNA for the CDR3 is TGTGCCAGCTCAACAATGAACACTGAAGCTTTCTTT.

This chain links TRBV12-3 or TRBV12-4 with TRBJ2-5; D unresolved. V was trimmed by 5 bases and J by 1 base, leaving 2 bases between them. This CDR3 has 11 amino acids. CDR3 loop: CASSIQETQYF. The CDR3, as DNA: TGTGCCAGCAGTATCCAAGAGACCCAGTACTTC.

This clone was picked up a small number of times. The chain combines TRBV28 with TRBJ1-3, with D maybe TRBD1 (6 bases). V dropped 3 bases and J dropped 3 bases, with 21 bases sitting between them. Germline V gene sequence: CDR1 MDHEN, CDR2 SYDVKM. The CDR3 contains 18 residues. This CDR3 is CASSFMGLGTRSGNTIYF. The CDR3 DNA follows: TGTGCCAGCAGTTTTATGGGTCTCGGGACAAGGAGTGGAAACACCATATATTTT.

The gene calls are TRBV27 and TRBJ2-1; TRBD2 aligns across 13 bases. The germline gives CDR1 MNHEY, CDR2 SMNVEV (reference sequence). CDR3 length: 17 residues. V gave up 1 base and J gave up 0 bases; unmatched junction bases: 0. The CDR3 sequence is CASSLWTSGSSYNEQFF. Written as DNA, the CDR3 is TGTGCCAGCAGTTTATGGACTAGCGGGAGCTCCTACAATGAGCAGTTCTTC.